The rows below give T cell receptor beta chains drawn from one sample of a study of regulatory T cells in long-lasting Graves disease. MiXCR, run by TCRdb on the multiplex PCR reads, gives a single entry per CDR3 protein. The data contain around 450,000 distinct CDR3 sequences, around a fifth of them singletons. The sequenced sample was peripheral blood mononuclear cells (PBMCs), obtained when the disease was refractory, from a patient treated with antithyroid drugs. The receptors shown here come from a female donor with Graves disease. CDR3s include the opening cysteine and the closing phenylalanine or tryptophan. Some rows have no size entry. The others give once, few or many, or a class for an expanded clone.

>many|TRBJ1-2|TRBV28
CASQGRLHLRFAGGYTF
>many|TRBJ2-4|TRBV13
CASSLREDGKNIQYF
>-|TRBJ1-1|TRBV12-3/TRBV12-4
CASSLALLTEAFF
>-|TRBJ2-2|TRBV6-1
CASSGGRGTGELFF
>many|TRBJ2-7|TRBV5-4
CASSLTTAYEQYF
>many|TRBJ2-7|TRBV28
CASSLLLRAKYEQYF
>-|TRBJ1-1|TRBV6-2/TRBV6-3
CASSSDPGSLGVNTEAFF
>-|TRBJ2-7|TRBV6-1
CASSDRRGTYEQYF
>-|TRBJ2-2|TRBV29-1
CSANRGDWGGELLF
>few|TRBJ2-1|TRBV11-3
CASSPTGTGREQFF
>many|TRBJ1-2|TRBV6-1
CASIATSGYGYTF
>-|TRBJ1-1|TRBV6-9
CASSYEVNMEAFF
>few|TRBJ2-5|TRBV20-1
CSANPVRGGQETQYF
>few|TRBJ1-2|TRBV20-1
CSARDAWGPNYGYTF
>many|TRBJ1-5|TRBV10-3
CAISDAGGQGGQPQHF
>many|TRBJ2-5|TRBV20-1
CSAIAGLAGRGTQYF
>-|TRBJ1-6|TRBV5-4
CASSLSLSGPTGLGNSPLHF